This T cell receptor (beta chain) was profiled in a study of OX40 agonist ivuxolimab in advanced cancers. Overall study context: Prior anti-PD-1, anti-PD-L1 or anti-CTLA-4 therapy was allowed; approximately 41% had some.

The study, taken as a whole, reports: The CD4+ and CD8+ T cells in the blood had expanded clonally by week 6 at 0.1 to 3.0 mg/kg.

This CDR3 contains 15 residues. V gave up 5 bases and J gave up 3 bases, with 17 bases separating them. Germline CDR1 reads SGHTA; CDR2 reads FQGTGA. About this clone itself: The antigen remains undetermined.

Only in-frame clones appear in the TCRdb table, and some are missing; sequencing was by immunoSEQ multiplex PCR. The table lists 30,000 to 45,000 clones, about 87% of them singletons. The sample consisted of CD4+ or CD8+ T cells sorted from blood, taken in a trial of the OX40 agonist ivuxolimab. The chain couples TRBV7-3 to TRBJ2-7, with D perhaps matching TRBD1 or TRBD2 (6 bases each). The clonotype comes from an adult with an advanced solid tumor such as melanoma, head and neck, liver or kidney cancer. The CDR3 loop is CASSLSGGPGYEQYF. As DNA, the CDR3 is TGTGCCAGCAGCCTAAGTGGGGGGCCGGGCTACGAGCAGTACTTC.